Listed here are 18 T cell receptor beta chains from one sample, sequenced in a study of response to subunit inactivated influenza vaccine. TCRdb re-derived calls from the RT-PCR reads in MiXCR, one entry per CDR3 protein. The sample contains roughly 290,000 distinct CDR3 sequences, around a fifth of which appear only once. The material sequenced was PBMCs from blood, taken about 19 months after vaccination. The receptors derive from a man aged 50 to 75 who received an inactivated influenza vaccine.

V and J are TRBV28 and TRBJ2-1; either TRBD1 or TRBD2 may fit D (5 bases each). V dropped 8 bases and J dropped 0 bases, with 14 bases sitting between them. The CDR3 contains 15 residues. CDR1 MDHEN and CDR2 SYDVKM come from the germline V gene. CDR3 residues: CASLGWGSSYNEQFF. As DNA, the CDR3 is TGTGCCAGCCTTGGGTGGGGGAGCTCCTACAATGAGCAGTTCTTC.

The V gene is TRBV20-1, the J gene TRBJ2-1; a weak D match, TRBD2 (6 bases). Germline V gene lookup returns CDR1 DFQATT and CDR2 SNEGSKA (reference sequence). This CDR3 has 14 residues. Trimming shortened V by 3 bases and J by 7 bases, and 16 bases separated the two germline ends. The CDR3 protein is CSARSGLKANEQFF. The DNA for the CDR3 is TGCAGTGCTAGGTCGGGACTCAAGGCGAATGAGCAGTTCTTC.

The chain uses TRBV3-1 and TRBJ2-1; 9 bases agree with TRBD2. This CDR3 spans 14 amino acids. The V gene's germline CDR1 is LGHDT and CDR2 YNNKEL (reference sequence). The J segment lost 13 bases and the V segment lost 0 bases, leaving 7 bases of the junction unmatched. The CDR3 region is CASSQDQKAGGQFF. The CDR3 DNA reads as TGTGCCAGCAGCCAAGACCAAAAAGCGGGGGGCCAGTTCTTC.

The genes are TRBV18 and TRBJ2-7, with TRBD1 identical over 7 bases. The CDR3 loop spans 16 amino acids. Losses at the gene ends were 3 bases for V and 3 bases for J; bases not matched to a gene: 11. CDR1 and CDR2 from the germline V gene are KGHSH and LQKENI. This CDR3 is CASSPRLGQRIYEQYF. DNA for the CDR3: TGTGCCAGCTCACCGCGTTTGGGACAGCGAATCTACGAGCAGTACTTC.

This clonotype was counted a few times. This rearrangement joins TRBV12-3 or TRBV12-4 to TRBJ2-5; possible D gene TRBD1, 6 bases. CDR3 length: 14 residues. V was trimmed by 5 bases and J by 1 base, leaving 11 bases between them. CDR3 loop: CASSPGTSQETQYF. The CDR3, as DNA: TGTGCCAGCAGTCCCGGGACAAGCCAAGAGACCCAGTACTTC.

This clonotype was found many times. This chain uses TRBV7-2 with TRBJ1-1; D is unclear. CDR3 size: 11 residues. V shed 1 base and J shed 8 bases, with 5 bases lying between them. Germline V gene data show CDR1 as SGHTA and CDR2 as FQGNSA. CDR3 amino acids: CASSLVGEAFF. The CDR3, as DNA: TGTGCCAGCAGCTTAGTGGGAGAAGCTTTCTTT.

There are a few counts of this clonotype. The gene calls are TRBV5-1 and TRBJ2-7; possible D gene TRBD2, 5 bases. CDR1 and CDR2 from the germline V gene are SGHRS and YFSETQ. Trimming cost V 0 bases and J 4 bases, with 14 bases left between them. The CDR3 totals 15 residues. This CDR3 is CASSLGRAGNYEQYF. CDR3 in DNA: TGCGCCAGCAGCTTGGGCCGCGCGGGTAATTACGAGCAGTACTTC.

The chain is built from TRBV5-1 and TRBJ1-5; maybe TRBD1 (5 bases). Germline CDR1 and CDR2: SGHRS and YFSETQ. The CDR3 consists of 15 residues. The V end lost 0 bases, the J end lost 3 bases, and 10 bases lay between the germline ends. CDR3 region: CASSLGVDTNQPQHF. The CDR3 bases are TGCGCCAGCAGCTTGGGTGTGGACACCAATCAGCCCCAGCATTTT.

This clonotype occurred a few times. This chain links TRBV5-1 with TRBJ1-5; no firm D call. This CDR3 region has 13 residues. V was trimmed by 0 bases and J by 9 bases, leaving 10 bases between them. CDR1 SGHRS and CDR2 YFSETQ come from the germline V gene. CDR3 DNA: TGCGCCAGCAGCTTGGACGGCACGACGCCCCAGCATTTT. Translated, it gives CASSLDGTTPQHF.

The chain is built from TRBV5-5 and TRBJ2-1; the match to TRBD1 covers 9 bases. CDR3 length equals 15 residues. With 3 bases clipped from V and 4 bases from J, the junction kept 5 bases outside the gene matches. CDR1 and CDR2 from the germline V gene are SGHKS and YYEKEE (reference sequence). DNA for the CDR3: TGTGCCAGCAGCTCCCGGGACAGGGAATACAATGAGCAGTTCTTC. Encoded protein: CASSSRDREYNEQFF.

The chain links TRBV28 to TRBJ2-1, with 11 bases matching TRBD1. With V trimmed by 6 bases and J by 8 bases, 18 bases remained unmatched. Germline-derived CDR1 and CDR2 are MDHEN and SYDVKM. CDR3 size: 18 residues. CDR3 protein: CASSLGTGGPLTVDEQFF. CDR3 DNA: TGTGCCAGCAGCTTAGGGACAGGGGGTCCCCTAACGGTGGATGAGCAGTTCTTC. Full variable domain (remainder filled in from reference TRBV28 and TRBJ2-1): DVKVTQSSRYLVKRTGEKVFLECVQDMDHENMFWYRQDPGLGLRLIYFSYDVKMKEKGDIPEGYSVSREKKERFSLILESASTNQTSMYLCASSLGTGGPLTVDEQFFGPGTRLTVL.

This clonotype was seen a handful of times. The J gene is TRBJ2-7, the V gene TRBV11-2; the match to TRBD2 covers 9 bases. J lost 5 bases, V lost 6 bases, and 14 bases had no gene match. CDR1 is SGHAT and CDR2 is FQNNGV in the germline V gene. The length of the CDR3 is 16 residues. The CDR3 DNA reads TGTGCCAGCAGTTTTATAACGGGACTAGCAAGGAACGAGCAGTACTTC. Amino acids: CASSFITGLARNEQYF.

This clonotype has only a few counts. The chain recombines TRBV29-1 with TRBJ2-5; D is unresolved. The CDR3 covers 15 residues. Germline V gene data show CDR1 as SQVTM and CDR2 as ANQGSEA. V gave up 1 base and J gave up 4 bases, with 16 bases separating them. CDR3 protein: CSVEGGTGYTETQYF. In nucleotides, the CDR3 is TGCAGCGTTGAAGGTGGAACTGGATATACAGAGACCCAGTACTTC.

This clonotype was seen more than once but under ten times. The rearrangement links TRBV20-1 to TRBJ1-5; a weak D match, TRBD1 (6 bases). The germline gives CDR1 DFQATT, CDR2 SNEGSKA (reference sequence). V lost 6 bases and J 7 bases, leaving 16 bases between the germline ends. This CDR3 comprises 13 residues. CDR3 DNA: TGCAGTGCCCGGACAGACAGATACCAGCCCCAGCATTTT. Translated, it gives CSARTDRYQPQHF.

The table lists this clonotype with a few counts. J is TRBJ1-5 and V is TRBV12-3 or TRBV12-4; the D is unclear. The ends were cut back, 4 bases at V and 7 bases at J, with 11 bases in the middle. The CDR3 is made up of 13 amino acids. CDR3: CASSSEVRQPQHF. The DNA of the CDR3 is TGTGCCAGCAGTTCTGAAGTACGCCAGCCCCAGCATTTT.

The V gene is TRBV10-3, the J gene TRBJ1-1; D gene ambiguous. The V gene lost 6 bases and the J gene lost 0 bases, with 8 bases spanning the gap. CDR1 ENHRY and CDR2 SYGVKD come from the germline V gene. This CDR3 is 13 amino acids long. The CDR3 nucleotides are TGTGCCATCAGGGGTTTATTGAACACTGAAGCTTTCTTT. Protein product: CAIRGLLNTEAFF.

This rearrangement joins TRBV20-1 to TRBJ2-5; D remains unclear. From germline, CDR1 is DFQATT and CDR2 SNEGSKA (reference sequence). This CDR3 region has 14 residues. The V end lost 3 bases, the J end lost 2 bases, and 13 bases lay between the germline ends. CDR3 sequence: CSASSPEQQETQYF. The CDR3, as DNA: TGCAGTGCTAGTAGCCCAGAACAACAAGAGACCCAGTACTTC.

V and J are TRBV29-1 and TRBJ2-3; no clear D. This CDR3 spans 15 amino acids. V was clipped by 1 base and J by 8 bases, with 19 bases between them. The germline V gene has CDR1 SQVTM and CDR2 ANQGSEA. CDR3 amino acids: CSVEGWWANRGTQYF. The DNA for the CDR3 is TGCAGCGTTGAAGGGTGGTGGGCCAACCGTGGTACGCAGTATTTT.